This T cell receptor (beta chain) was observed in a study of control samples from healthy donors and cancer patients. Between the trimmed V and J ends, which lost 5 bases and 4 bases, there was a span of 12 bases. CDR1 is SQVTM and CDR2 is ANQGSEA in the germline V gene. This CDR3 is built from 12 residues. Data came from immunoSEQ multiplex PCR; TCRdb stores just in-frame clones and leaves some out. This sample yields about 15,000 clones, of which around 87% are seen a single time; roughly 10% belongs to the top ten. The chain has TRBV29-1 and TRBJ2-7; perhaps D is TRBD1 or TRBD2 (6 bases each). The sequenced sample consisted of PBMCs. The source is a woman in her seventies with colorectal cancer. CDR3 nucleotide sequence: TGCAGCGTTTGGGGGGACACTTACGAGCAGTACTTC. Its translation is CSVWGDTYEQYF.